A single sample is the source of the 3 T cell receptor beta chains below, sequenced in a study of blood T cell repertoires in COVID-19 (dated by TCRdb to 2018 to 2021). The receptor library was made with the immunoSEQ multiplex PCR assay. The table was pulled from immuneACCESS by TCRdb, which kept in-frame rearrangements only. Such tables lose some clones; where checked, under half of the loss comes from unresolved V genes, and the rest has no known cause. This sample comprises 140,000 or so clones, over 65% of them detected only once. The biggest ten clones account for roughly 15% of the sample. The specimen sequenced was peripheral blood. The receptors originated from a man in his fifties or sixties with acute or convalescent COVID-19.

The J gene is TRBJ2-7, the V gene TRBV6-5, with D maybe TRBD2 (6 bases). Germline values: CDR1 MNHEY, CDR2 SVGAGI. The CDR3 contains 12 residues. Trimming pared 8 bases from V and 3 bases from J, leaving 11 bases between. Here the CDR3 DNA reads TGTGCCAGCGGAGGGGAATACTACGAGCAGTACGTC. Its translation is CASGGEYYEQYV.

Only one count was recorded for this clone. The chain's CDR3 is CASSDIRGEGETQYF. CDR3 nucleotide sequence: TGTGCCAGCAGTGATATCCGAGGGGAGGGAGAGACCCAGTACTTC. This chain joins TRBV25-1 and TRBJ2-5, with 7 bases lining up with TRBD2. Germline loops: CDR1 MGHDK, CDR2 SYGVNS. This CDR3 has 15 amino acids. After removal of 3 bases from V and 4 bases from J, the junction contained 8 bases not matched to a gene.

The J gene is TRBJ1-6, the V gene TRBV30, with 8 bases fitting TRBD1. The junction had 12 bases not matched to a gene; V was cut back by 4 bases and J by 7 bases. Germline V gives CDR1 GTSNPN, CDR2 SVGIG (reference sequence). The CDR3 spans 16 residues. The CDR3 spells CAWTRDRSLRNSPLHF. The CDR3 region has the DNA TGTGCCTGGACCAGGGACAGGAGTCTTCGGAATTCACCCCTCCACTTT.